Detailed here is one T cell receptor (beta chain). This receptor's antigen is unknown. Nothing much larger sits one base from this clone, and base qualities are not available. TCRbeta CDR3 regions were amplified from genomic DNA by means of the immunoSEQ Assay, a bias-controlled multiplex PCR. Per the source publication's procedure: Nucleated cell counts per sample were estimated from amplification of reference gene primers within the assay. Sequence reads were collapsed and filtered to measure the absolute abundance of every unique TCRbeta CDR3 rearrangement. For each sample, productive Simpson clonality was calculated as the square root of Simpson's diversity index over productive rearrangements. This is the immuneACCESS table as TCRdb keeps it, with only in-frame sequences that have V and J called. A part of the clones is gone; compared with another copy, unresolved V genes explain less than half, and the rest is unexplained. V, J and clone size reflect that table, while D and trimming were determined from the DNA. Within this sample are about 35,000 clones, with approximately 90% of them counted one time only. In total, the top ten clones hold 2% to 2.5% of the sample.

Each collaborating institution followed its own protocols to collect whole blood in K2EDTA tubes. For TCRbeta analysis, collaborators shipped samples as frozen whole blood, isolated PBMCs, or DNA extracted from either of those sample types. The data are from a study of blood T cell repertoires in COVID-19 (dated by TCRdb to 2018 to 2021). For context, the study as a whole: Samples from collaborators originated in the United States, Italy and Spain and spanned both the acute and convalescent phases of COVID-19. The material from the prospective study consisted of cDNA or gDNA derived from T cells, B-cell-depleted T cells, or PBMCs. Subjects who had been exposed to COVID-19, were actively infected with it, or had recovered from it provided the deeply sampled blood TCRbeta repertoires that made up the dataset. The repertoires were made available in a free public database intended to serve as a resource for research on the immune response to SARS-CoV-2. Samples came from the ongoing ImmuneRACE study (first 160 participants) plus 1,254 subjects from 6 global collaborators. Nearly every sample came with metadata listing a de-identified subject ID, COVID-19 status, age in years and sex. Where available, HLA class I and class II types were taken from metadata supplied by the sample provider and were not determined by assay-based typing.

General conclusions and limits of the study: The quantity of clinical and demographic metadata differed by source and by participant and was supplied without curation.

V gives up 5 bases and J gives up 4 bases, and the segment between their germline ends measures 10 bases. The CDR3, from cysteine to phenylalanine, totals 13 residues. Of the read, only the CDR3 DNA is kept; its 39 bases are in frame from base 1. The germline V gene yields SGHTA for CDR1 and FQGNSA for CDR2. This receptor chain uses TRBV7-2 and TRBJ2-3; perhaps TRBD1 is the D gene, with 5 bases matching. Sequenced material: peripheral blood. The clonotype was recovered from a man aged 45 to 65 with active COVID-19. CDR3 sequence: CASSPGHSDTQYF. At the DNA level, the sequence is TGTGCCAGCAGCCCTGGACATTCAGATACGCAGTATTTT.